The 21 T cell receptor beta chains below all came from one sample that was sequenced in a study of T cell responses to AZD1222 COVID-19 vaccine. Only in-frame clones appear in the TCRdb table, and some are missing; sequencing was by immunoSEQ multiplex PCR. The sample holds 150,000 to 200,000 clones, 85% to 95% seen once. The sequenced sample was peripheral blood, obtained 28 days after the second AZD1222 dose. These receptors were collected from an adult who received the AZD1222 COVID-19 vaccine.

The rearrangement links TRBV25-1 to TRBJ2-1; 13 positions match TRBD2. The CDR3 is 15 amino acids. V shed 5 bases and J 7 bases; nucleotides not matched to a gene: 5. Per the germline V gene, CDR1 is MGHDK and CDR2 is SYGVNS. The chain's CDR3 is CASSPGLAGKNEQFF. The CDR3 DNA sequence: TGTGCCAGCAGTCCGGGACTAGCGGGGAAAAATGAGCAGTTCTTC.

The chain has TRBV2 and TRBJ1-2; TRBD1 matches 8 bases. This CDR3 has 13 residues. Germline values: CDR1 SNHLY, CDR2 FYNNEI. The V segment lost 6 bases and the J segment 8 bases; nucleotides outside the gene matches: 8. In DNA form, the CDR3 reads TGTGCCAGCAGCTCCCAGGGGGCTGGAGGCTACACCTTC. This gives the protein CASSSQGAGGYTF.

The rearrangement links TRBV6-5 to TRBJ2-5; D tentatively reads TRBD1 or TRBD2 (6 bases each). This CDR3 region has 16 residues. Germline-derived CDR1 and CDR2 are MNHEY and SVGAGI. Trimming left V 0 bases short and J 5 bases short, with 16 bases between. This CDR3 reads CASSYSNRGLGETQYF. CDR3 coding DNA: TGTGCCAGCAGTTACTCGAACCGGGGGCTGGGGGAGACCCAGTACTTC.

In DNA form, the CDR3 reads TGTGCCAGCAGCGTAGGCCAGGGGCAAGAAAAACTGTTTTTT. Translating it yields CASSVGQGQEKLFF. The chain joins TRBV9 to TRBJ1-4; possibly TRBD1 for D (6 bases). CDR1 and CDR2 (germline): SGDLS, YYNGEE. The CDR3 is 14 amino acids. Trimming shortened V by 0 bases and J by 8 bases, and 11 bases separated the two germline ends.

The rearrangement uses TRBV2 and TRBJ1-1; maybe TRBD1 (6 bases). This CDR3 is 14 amino acids long. CDR1 and CDR2 from the germline V gene are SNHLY and FYNNEI. V gave up 8 bases and J gave up 1 base, with 14 bases separating them. The chain's CDR3 is CASHYSRGNTEAFF. CDR3 coding DNA: TGTGCCAGCCACTATTCCAGGGGGAACACTGAAGCTTTCTTT.

V gene TRBV7-3 combines with J gene TRBJ2-7; the match to TRBD1 covers 9 bases. CDR1 SGHTA and CDR2 FQGTGA come from the germline V gene. The CDR3 covers 13 residues. The J segment lost 6 bases and the V segment lost 5 bases, leaving 5 bases of the junction unmatched. In nucleotides, the CDR3 is TGTGCCAGCAGCCTGGGACAGGGCGGCGAGCAGTACTTC. It is translated as CASSLGQGGEQYF.

V usage is TRBV9 and J usage is TRBJ1-1; 7 bases fit TRBD1. CDR1 is SGDLS and CDR2 is YYNGEE in the germline V gene. CDR3 length: 16 residues. J gave up 0 bases and V 0 bases, and 5 bases lay outside the gene matches. The CDR3 nucleotides are TGTGCCAGCAGCGTAGGAACAGGGGTCATGAACACTGAAGCTTTCTTT. This encodes CASSVGTGVMNTEAFF.

The J gene is TRBJ1-2, the V gene TRBV10-3, with TRBD1 matching 10 bases. Germline values: CDR1 ENHRY, CDR2 SYGVKD. V was pared by 10 bases and J by 4 bases, with 9 bases of the junction left unmatched. The CDR3 loop spans 14 amino acids. Here the CDR3 reads CATETGGEGYGYTF. CDR3 nucleotide sequence: TGTGCCACCGAGACAGGGGGCGAGGGCTATGGCTACACCTTC.

J is TRBJ2-3 and V is TRBV3-1 (or the pseudogene TRBV3-2), with 8 bases that match TRBD2. CDR3 length equals 17 residues. Per germline, CDR1 LGHDT and CDR2 YNNKEL (reference sequence). The junction had 8 bases not matched to a gene; V was cut back by 0 bases and J by 3 bases. The CDR3 DNA follows: TGTGCCAGCAGCCAAGATAGCCCGGGGGGGCGGACAGATACGCAGTATTTT. Translated: CASSQDSPGGRTDTQYF.

J is TRBJ1-2 and V is TRBV15; D not resolved. The CDR3 has 15 residues. Germline V gene sequence: CDR1 LNHNV, CDR2 YYDKDF (reference sequence). V was cut by 5 bases and J by 4 bases, with 17 bases left in between. The CDR3 loop is CATSRAGKAGYGYTF. The CDR3 nucleotides read TGTGCCACCAGCCGTGCGGGGAAGGCGGGCTATGGCTACACCTTC.

CDR3 bases: TGCGCCAGCAGCCCGGACCCTGGACTAGTTGGCGACACCGGGGAGCTGTTTTTT. It encodes CASSPDPGLVGDTGELFF. The V call is TRBV5-1, the J call TRBJ2-2, with 7 nucleotides matching TRBD2. This CDR3 spans 18 amino acids. Germline CDR1 reads SGHRS; CDR2 reads YFSETQ. J was trimmed by 3 bases and V by 4 bases; bases with no gene match: 15.

The chain is built from TRBV5-1 and TRBJ1-1; 9 bases map to TRBD1. Germline loops: CDR1 SGHRS, CDR2 YFSETQ. The CDR3 sequence is 15 residues long. The V gene end was trimmed by 0 bases and the J gene end by 3 bases; junction bases not matched to a gene: 3. The CDR3 here is CASSLAGTGYTEAFF. The CDR3 region has the DNA TGCGCCAGCAGCTTGGCAGGGACAGGGTACACTGAAGCTTTCTTT.

The chain carries TRBV2 and TRBJ2-7; D call uncertain. Between the trimmed V and J ends, which lost 3 bases and 3 bases, there was a span of 3 bases. Germline-derived CDR1 and CDR2 are SNHLY and FYNNEI. The CDR3 loop spans 11 amino acids. The DNA of the CDR3 is TGTGCCAGCAGTGATGTCTACGAGCAGTACTTC. This sequence encodes CASSDVYEQYF.

The chain is built from TRBV19 and TRBJ1-2; D not resolved. V dropped 4 bases and J dropped 3 bases, with 9 bases sitting between them. The CDR3 runs to 13 residues. Germline loops: CDR1 LNHDA, CDR2 SQIVND (reference sequence). For the CDR3, the DNA is TGTGCCAGTAGTACCGGGAGGGACTATGGCTACACCTTC. Translated: CASSTGRDYGYTF.

The J gene is TRBJ1-1, the V gene TRBV7-9; possibly TRBD1 for D (5 bases). Trimming pared 5 bases from V and 4 bases from J, leaving 17 bases between. Germline V gene lookup returns CDR1 SEHNR and CDR2 FQNEAQ (reference sequence). The CDR3 loop spans 15 amino acids. The CDR3 nucleotides are TGTGCCAGCAGCACTTCGGACAATTGGGGCACTGAAGCTTTCTTT. This gives the protein CASSTSDNWGTEAFF.

The chain combines TRBV10-1 with TRBJ2-7; possibly TRBD1 for D (5 bases). The CDR3 extends over 18 amino acids. Germline V gene data show CDR1 as WNHNN and CDR2 as SYGVQD (reference sequence). V was clipped by 3 bases and J by 6 bases, with 27 bases between them. CDR3 amino acids: CASSDRSPRGNSVSEQYF. CDR3 DNA sequence: TGCGCCAGCAGTGATCGTAGTCCTAGGGGCAACAGCGTCAGCGAGCAGTACTTC.

The chain carries TRBV19 and TRBJ1-2, with 10 bases fitting TRBD1. The V segment lost 6 bases and the J segment 6 bases; nucleotides outside the gene matches: 10. The CDR3 extends over 15 amino acids. Germline CDR1 reads LNHDA; CDR2 reads SQIVND (reference sequence). This chain's CDR3 is CASRINSGTGDGYTF. DNA for the CDR3: TGTGCCAGTAGAATTAACTCCGGGACAGGGGATGGCTACACCTTC.

This clone is a singleton in its sample. The chain recombines TRBV28 with TRBJ2-7, with D hard to call. Germline CDR1 MDHEN, CDR2 SYDVKM. Trimming took 5 bases from V and 3 from J, leaving 8 bases between them. CDR3 length equals 12 residues. CDR3 sequence reads: CASSPSDYEQYF. The CDR3, as DNA: TGTGCCAGCAGTCCGTCGGACTACGAGCAGTACTTC.

The chain is built from TRBV11-2 and TRBJ1-3; 11 bases match TRBD1. The CDR3 is made up of 14 amino acids. CDR1 and CDR2 from the germline V gene are SGHAT and FQNNGV. V lost 4 bases, J lost 8 bases, and 4 bases stayed unmatched. CDR3: CASSSPGQGDTIYF. The CDR3 DNA reads as TGTGCCAGCAGCTCACCGGGACAGGGGGACACCATATATTTT.

The chain joins TRBV29-1 to TRBJ2-3; D gene uncertain. The CDR3 runs 13 residues. The V end was cut by 2 bases, the J end by 0 bases, with 6 bases between. CDR1 SQVTM and CDR2 ANQGSEA come from the germline V gene. The CDR3, as DNA: TGCAGCGTTGAACCCCCTAGCACAGATACGCAGTATTTT. It yields the protein CSVEPPSTDTQYF.

The chain carries TRBV5-4 and TRBJ2-3, with D maybe TRBD1 (6 bases). The V end lost 6 bases, the J end lost 4 bases, and 12 bases lay between the germline ends. The CDR3 runs 13 residues. Germline V gene data show CDR1 as SGHNT and CDR2 as YYREEE (reference sequence). The CDR3 protein is CASTTGTADTQYF. DNA of the CDR3: TGTGCCAGCACGACAGGAACCGCAGATACGCAGTATTTT.